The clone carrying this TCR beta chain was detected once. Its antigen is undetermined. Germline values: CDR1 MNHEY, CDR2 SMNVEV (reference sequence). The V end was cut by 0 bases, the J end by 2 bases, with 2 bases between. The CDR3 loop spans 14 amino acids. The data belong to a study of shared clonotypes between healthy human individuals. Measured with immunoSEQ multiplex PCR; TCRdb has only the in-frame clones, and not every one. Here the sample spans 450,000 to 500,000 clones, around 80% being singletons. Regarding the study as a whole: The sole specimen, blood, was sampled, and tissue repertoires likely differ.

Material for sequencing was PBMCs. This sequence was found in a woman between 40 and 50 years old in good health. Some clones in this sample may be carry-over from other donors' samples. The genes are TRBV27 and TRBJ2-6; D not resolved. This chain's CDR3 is CASSLSAGANVLTF. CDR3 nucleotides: TGTGCCAGCAGTTTATCTGCTGGGGCCAACGTCCTGACTTTC.